This passage covers 21 T cell receptor beta chains from one sample sequenced in a study of T-cell reconstitution after alpha-beta-depleted transplantation in children. The TCRbeta library was prepared with unique molecular identifiers. In TCRdb, the PCR reads were re-called with MiXCR into one record per CDR3 protein. The profile shows approximately 240,000 distinct CDR3 sequences, about 9.2% of them singletons. Here the sequenced sample was PBMCs from the stem cell graft donor, taken from the stem cell graft. Every receptor here comes from a human donor who donated a stem cell graft to a child with acute lymphoblastic leukemia.

V usage is TRBV2 and J usage is TRBJ1-2; 7 nucleotides agree with TRBD1. CDR3 length: 15 residues. The germline V gene has CDR1 SNHLY and CDR2 FYNNEI. J was trimmed by 0 bases and V by 5 bases; bases with no gene match: 6. The CDR3 spells CASSYNRGANYGYTF. CDR3 in DNA: TGTGCCAGCAGTTACAACAGGGGTGCTAACTATGGCTACACCTTC.

This clonotype has ten or more counts. The chain joins TRBV12-3 or TRBV12-4 to TRBJ2-1, with a tentative D call TRBD1 (5 bases). The CDR3 loop spans 12 amino acids. V lost 2 bases to trimming and J lost 10 bases, with 9 bases between them. The CDR3 DNA sequence: TGTGCCAGCAGTTTAATGGGGCCCGAGCAGTTCTTC. Translating gives CASSLMGPEQFF.

This clonotype showed up just a few times. This chain joins TRBV20-1 and TRBJ1-5; D uncertain. The CDR3 has 13 residues. Germline V gene sequence: CDR1 DFQATT, CDR2 SNEGSKA (reference sequence). V lost 5 bases, J lost 5 bases, and 13 bases lay in between. The CDR3 loop is CSAPISGDQPQHF. DNA of the CDR3: TGCAGTGCTCCCATTTCAGGCGATCAGCCCCAGCATTTT.

About this clonotype itself: A read error may be the cause here, since a much bigger clone is one base away. Because it lacks the conserved phenylalanine or tryptophan at the end, this CDR3 is likely a read error. The rearrangement links TRBV5-1 to TRBJ1-1; D unclear. The V gene lost 7 bases and the J gene lost 11 bases, with 15 bases spanning the gap. The CDR3 is made up of 11 amino acids. Germline V CDR1 and CDR2: SGHRS, YFSETQ. The CDR3 nucleotides read TGCGCCAGCTCCATCGGAGATTTGGCTTTCTGT. This sequence encodes CASSIGDLAFC.

This clonotype was detected ten times or more. The chain links TRBV7-8 to TRBJ2-2; weak D call: TRBD2 (5 bases). The CDR3 spans 15 residues. V lost 0 bases to trimming and J lost 5 bases, with 10 bases between them. Germline V lookup: CDR1 SGHVS, CDR2 FQNEAQ. Here the CDR3 reads CASSLAAGGTGELFF. The CDR3 DNA reads as TGTGCCAGCAGCTTAGCAGCTGGAGGAACCGGGGAGCTGTTTTTT.

There are many counts of this clonotype. This rearrangement joins TRBV7-9 to TRBJ1-5; TRBD1 might be the D (5 bases). This CDR3 region has 17 residues. Trimming cost V 1 base and J 5 bases, with 18 bases left between them. Germline loops: CDR1 SEHNR, CDR2 FQNEAQ (reference sequence). This chain's CDR3 is CASSLGGWAQAHQPQHF. CDR3 bases: TGTGCCAGCAGCTTAGGTGGGTGGGCACAGGCTCATCAGCCCCAGCATTTT.

The V gene is TRBV4-2, the J gene TRBJ2-2; D perhaps matches TRBD2 (7 bases). V was pared by 1 base and J by 6 bases, with 15 bases between. Germline V gene sequence: CDR1 LGHNA, CDR2 YNFKEQ. There are 16 residues in the CDR3. CDR3 sequence: CASSQVGGAISGELFF. As DNA, the CDR3 is TGTGCCAGCAGCCAAGTAGGGGGGGCCATCTCCGGGGAGCTGTTTTTT.

V and J are TRBV7-2 and TRBJ2-2, with D possibly being TRBD1 (6 bases). The germline gives CDR1 SGHTA, CDR2 FQGNSA. This CDR3 has 12 amino acids. Trimming left V 4 bases short and J 8 bases short, with 8 bases between. The CDR3 region has the DNA TGTGCCAGCAGCTGGGGGACAGGGGAGCTGTTTTTT. Its protein product is CASSWGTGELFF.

This clonotype came up a few times. The CDR3 DNA follows: TGTGCCAGCAGCCCTCGGGAGGGGGTTGGGTTCTTC. Its protein is CASSPREGVGFF. This chain connects TRBV12-3 or TRBV12-4 to TRBJ2-1; 8 nucleotides match TRBD2. The CDR3 covers 12 residues. Trimming at V came to 6 bases and at J to 15 bases, leaving 10 bases not matched to a gene.

This clonotype came up many times. V gene TRBV6-1 combines with J gene TRBJ1-6; D remains ambiguous. CDR1 and CDR2 (germline): MNHNS, SASEGT. The V end was cut by 1 base, the J end by 10 bases, with 11 bases between. The CDR3 contains 14 residues. CDR3 residues: CASSEEFSRSPLHF. DNA of the CDR3: TGTGCCAGCAGTGAAGAGTTCAGTAGATCACCCCTCCACTTT.

The chain joins TRBV5-1 to TRBJ1-1; D is possibly TRBD1 (5 bases). This CDR3 comprises 16 residues. Germline V gives CDR1 SGHRS, CDR2 YFSETQ. Trimming removed 0 bases at V and 7 bases at J, with 19 bases between. CDR3 coding DNA: TGCGCCAGCAGCTTGGATGGGACGGGACGATCGGGTGAAGCTTTCTTT. Its translation is CASSLDGTGRSGEAFF.

There are many counts of this clonotype. The germline gene is not matched at one end of the junction; a read error may be the cause. This sequence joins TRBV12-3 or TRBV12-4 and TRBJ1-1, with D uncertain. The CDR3 sequence is 13 residues long. CDR3 sequence (DNA): TGTGCCAGCAGCACAATATCAGAGACTGGAGCTTTCTTT. This sequence encodes CASSTISETGAFF.

This clonotype was seen a handful of times. The chain carries TRBV4-3 and TRBJ2-7, with D perhaps TRBD1 (5 bases). The CDR3 is 13 amino acids. V dropped 1 base and J dropped 3 bases, with 7 bases sitting between them. Germline V gene data show CDR1 as LGHNA and CDR2 as YSLEER. CDR3 DNA: TGCGCCAGCAGCCAAGGGGGCAGCTACGAGCAGTACTTC. Its translation: CASSQGGSYEQYF.

This clonotype showed up many times. The V and J genes are TRBV29-1 and TRBJ2-7; no firm D call. The germline V and J ends were trimmed by 7 bases and 3 bases, with 13 bases remaining between them. CDR3 size: 12 residues. The germline gives CDR1 SQVTM, CDR2 ANQGSEA. CDR3 nucleotide sequence: TGCAGCGCCGTTGGTTCGTTCTACGAGCAGTACTTC. It is translated as CSAVGSFYEQYF.

This clonotype was seen repeatedly, ten times or more. The chain is built from TRBV6-4 and TRBJ1-6, with 8 bases that match TRBD1. The CDR3 spans 19 residues. Unmatched junction bases numbered 13, after V lost 6 bases and J lost 0 bases. Germline loops: CDR1 MRHNA, CDR2 SNTAGT. The CDR3 loop is CASRKTPGQGSSYNSPLHF. CDR3 bases: TGTGCCAGCAGAAAAACCCCTGGACAGGGTAGCTCCTATAATTCACCCCTCCACTTT.

This clonotype was observed a handful of times. The chain combines TRBV4-2 with TRBJ1-2; D remains unclear. The CDR3 loop spans 13 amino acids. V gave up 0 bases and J gave up 8 bases, with 10 bases separating them. Per the germline V gene, CDR1 is LGHNA and CDR2 is YNFKEQ. The CDR3 DNA reads TGTGCCAGCAGCCAAGATGCTCTTCTGGGCTACACCTTC. It codes for CASSQDALLGYTF.

This clonotype was seen a handful of times. The CDR3 sequence: CSAKRDGEETQYF. Written as DNA, the CDR3 is TGCAGTGCAAAGAGAGATGGGGAAGAGACCCAGTACTTC. The chain combines TRBV20-1 with TRBJ2-5; D ambiguous. This CDR3 is built from 13 residues. V lost 6 bases, J lost 3 bases, and 14 bases lay in between. The germline gives CDR1 DFQATT, CDR2 SNEGSKA (reference sequence).

This clonotype was recorded a few times. The chain carries TRBV5-1 and TRBJ2-2, with 7 bases that match TRBD2. CDR3 length equals 16 residues. With V trimmed by 3 bases and J by 6 bases, 11 bases remained unmatched. Germline CDR1 reads SGHRS; CDR2 reads YFSETQ. CDR3 amino acids: CASSSGLGDIAGELFF. As DNA, the CDR3 is TGCGCCAGCAGCTCCGGACTAGGAGACATCGCCGGGGAGCTGTTTTTT. The whole variable domain, filled in from reference TRBV5-1 and TRBJ2-2, reads KAGVTQTPRYLIKTRGQQVTLSCSPISGHRSVSWYQQTPGQGLQFLFEYFSETQRNKGNFPGRFSGRQFSNSRSEMNVSTLELGDSALYLCASSSGLGDIAGELFFGEGSRLTVL.

The chain joins TRBV6-5 to TRBJ1-1; weak D call: TRBD1 (5 bases). The CDR3 length is 15 residues. Germline lookup yields CDR1 MNHEY and CDR2 SVGAGI. V dropped 4 bases and J dropped 5 bases, with 17 bases sitting between them. The DNA of the CDR3 is TGTGCCAGCAGTTCTTCCTGGGAGGGGTTTACTGAAGCTTTCTTT. Amino acids: CASSSSWEGFTEAFF.

The genes are TRBV18 and TRBJ1-5; 8 bases line up with TRBD1. Germline V gives CDR1 KGHSH, CDR2 LQKENI. The CDR3 is 15 amino acids. The V gene end was trimmed by 6 bases and the J gene end by 6 bases; junction bases not matched to a gene: 10. CDR3: CASSPGDRGRQPQHF. The CDR3 nucleotides read TGTGCCAGCTCGCCTGGCGACAGGGGTCGTCAGCCCCAGCATTTT.

This clonotype has a handful of counts. V is TRBV5-4 and J is TRBJ2-2; D uncertain. Trimming took 0 bases from V and 4 from J, leaving 10 bases between them. CDR1 and CDR2 (germline): SGHNT, YYREEE (reference sequence). The CDR3 runs to 15 residues. CDR3 nucleotides: TGTGCCAGCAGCTTGGACCGAGAGTTCACCGGGGAGCTGTTTTTT. Amino acids: CASSLDREFTGELFF.